This T cell receptor beta chain was identified in a study of immune cell composition in non-small cell lung cancer. Germline trimming cut 5 bases from V and 3 bases from J; bases unmatched to any gene: 9. Germline lookup yields CDR1 SGHNT and CDR2 YENEEA. This CDR3 comprises 16 residues. TCRdb's table, derived via immunoSEQ multiplex PCR, lists solely in-frame clones and lacks some. The table includes 14,000 or so clones, roughly 80% detected once. Template was genomic DNA from frozen, unsorted single-cell suspensions. The V and J genes are TRBV11-3 and TRBJ2-7; 11 nucleotides agree with TRBD2. The receptor was isolated from a human donor with non-small cell lung cancer. The sequencing sample was made of lung tumor tissue. CDR3 protein: CASSPILAGGGYEQYF. DNA of the CDR3: TGTGCCAGCAGCCCCATTCTAGCGGGAGGTGGCTACGAGCAGTACTTC. Drawing the rest from reference TRBV11-3 and TRBJ2-7, the complete variable domain is EAGVVQSPRYKIIEKKQPVAFWCNPISGHNTLYWYLQNLGQGPELLIRYENEEAVDDSQLPKDRFSAERLKGVDSTLKIQPAELGDSAVYLCASSPILAGGGYEQYFGPGTRLTVT.